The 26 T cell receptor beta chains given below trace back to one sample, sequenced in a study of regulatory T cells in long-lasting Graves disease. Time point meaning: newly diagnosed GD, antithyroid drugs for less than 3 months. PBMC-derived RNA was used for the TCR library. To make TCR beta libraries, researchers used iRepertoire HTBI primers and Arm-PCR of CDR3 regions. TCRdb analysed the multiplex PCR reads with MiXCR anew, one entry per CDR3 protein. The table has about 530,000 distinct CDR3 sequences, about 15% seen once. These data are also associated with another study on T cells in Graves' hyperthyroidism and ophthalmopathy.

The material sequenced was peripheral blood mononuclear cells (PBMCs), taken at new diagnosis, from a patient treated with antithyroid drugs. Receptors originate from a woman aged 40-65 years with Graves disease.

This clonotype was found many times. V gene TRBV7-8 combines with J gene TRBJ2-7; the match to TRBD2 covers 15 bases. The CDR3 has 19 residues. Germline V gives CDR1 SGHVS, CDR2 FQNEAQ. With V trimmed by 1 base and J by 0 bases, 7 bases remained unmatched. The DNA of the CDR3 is TGTGCCAGCAGCTTAGTAAGCGGACTAGCGGGGGGGAGCTCCTACGAGCAGTACTTC. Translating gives CASSLVSGLAGGSSYEQYF.

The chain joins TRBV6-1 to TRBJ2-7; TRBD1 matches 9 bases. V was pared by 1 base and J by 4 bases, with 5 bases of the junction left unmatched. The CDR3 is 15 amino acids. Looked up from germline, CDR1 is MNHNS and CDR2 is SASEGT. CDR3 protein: CASSEGGTGWYEQYF. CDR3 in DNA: TGTGCCAGCAGTGAAGGAGGGACAGGGTGGTACGAGCAGTACTTC.

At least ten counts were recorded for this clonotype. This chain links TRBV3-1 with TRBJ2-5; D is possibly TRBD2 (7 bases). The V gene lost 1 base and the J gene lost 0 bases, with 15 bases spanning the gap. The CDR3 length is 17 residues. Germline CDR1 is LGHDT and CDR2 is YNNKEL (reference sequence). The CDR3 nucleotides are TGTGCCAGCAGCCAAGCGGGCGGCGGGGGCTACCAAGAGACCCAGTACTTC. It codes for CASSQAGGGGYQETQYF.

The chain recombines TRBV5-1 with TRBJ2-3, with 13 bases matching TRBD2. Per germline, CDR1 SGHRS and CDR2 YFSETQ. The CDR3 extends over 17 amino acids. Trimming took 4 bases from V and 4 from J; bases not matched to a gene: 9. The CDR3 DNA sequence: TGCGCCAGCAGCCCCCTAACTAGCGGGGGGGCCGCAGATACGCAGTATTTT. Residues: CASSPLTSGGAADTQYF.

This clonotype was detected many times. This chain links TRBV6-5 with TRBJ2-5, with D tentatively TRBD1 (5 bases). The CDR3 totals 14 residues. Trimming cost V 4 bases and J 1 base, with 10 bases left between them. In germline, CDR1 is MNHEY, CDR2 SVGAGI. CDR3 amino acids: CASSSGASQETQYF. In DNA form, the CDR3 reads TGTGCCAGCAGTTCTGGGGCGAGCCAAGAGACCCAGTACTTC.

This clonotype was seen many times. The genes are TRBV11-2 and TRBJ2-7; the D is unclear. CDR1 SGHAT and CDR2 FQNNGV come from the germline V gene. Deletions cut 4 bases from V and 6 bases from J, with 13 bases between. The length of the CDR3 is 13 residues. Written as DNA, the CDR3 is TGTGCCAGCAGCTCTATTCATAGAGCCGAGCAGTACTTC. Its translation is CASSSIHRAEQYF. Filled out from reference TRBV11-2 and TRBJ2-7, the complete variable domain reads EAGVAQSPRYKIIEKRQSVAFWCNPISGHATLYWYQQILGQGPKLLIQFQNNGVVDDSQLPKDRFSAERLKGVDSTLKIQPAKLEDSAVYLCASSSIHRAEQYFGPGTRLTVT.

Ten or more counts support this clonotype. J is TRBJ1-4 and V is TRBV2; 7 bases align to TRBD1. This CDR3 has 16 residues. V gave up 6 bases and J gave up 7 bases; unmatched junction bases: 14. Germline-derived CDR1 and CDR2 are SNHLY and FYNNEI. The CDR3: CASSEDRTVVGEKLFF. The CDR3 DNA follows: TGTGCCAGCAGCGAGGACAGGACGGTTGTTGGTGAAAAACTGTTTTTT.

The CDR3 DNA follows: TGTGCCAGTAGTAAAAACCCCAGCCCGGGACAGGGGGACATCGAGCAGTACTTC. It translates to CASSKNPSPGQGDIEQYF. The V gene is TRBV19, the J gene TRBJ2-7, with 11 nucleotides matching TRBD1. Per germline, CDR1 LNHDA and CDR2 SQIVND (reference sequence). The CDR3 runs to 18 residues. V was clipped by 4 bases and J by 6 bases; unmatched bases: 17.

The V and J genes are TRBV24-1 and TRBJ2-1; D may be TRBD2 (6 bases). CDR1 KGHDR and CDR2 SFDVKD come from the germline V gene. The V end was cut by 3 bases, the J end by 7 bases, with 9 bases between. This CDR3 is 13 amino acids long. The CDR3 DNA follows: TGTGCCACCAGTGATCCCGGGGGTAATGAGCAGTTCTTC. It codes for CATSDPGGNEQFF.

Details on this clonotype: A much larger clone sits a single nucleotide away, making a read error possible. The CDR3 here is CASSPGDRAGGETQFF. The CDR3 DNA is TGTGCCAGCAGCCCCGGGGACCGAGCGGGCGGGGAGACCCAGTTCTTC. The chain carries TRBV13 and TRBJ2-5; maybe TRBD2 (6 bases). The J call is doubtful: the DNA matches TRBJ2-1 better. The germline V gene has CDR1 PRHDT and CDR2 FYEKMQ (reference sequence). This CDR3 has 16 amino acids.

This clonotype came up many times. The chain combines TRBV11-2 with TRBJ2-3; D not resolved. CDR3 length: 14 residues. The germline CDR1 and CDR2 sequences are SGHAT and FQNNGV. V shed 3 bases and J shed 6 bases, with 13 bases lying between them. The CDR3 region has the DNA TGTGCCAGCAGCTTCATCGGTGGTCTCGATACGCAGTATTTT. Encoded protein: CASSFIGGLDTQYF.

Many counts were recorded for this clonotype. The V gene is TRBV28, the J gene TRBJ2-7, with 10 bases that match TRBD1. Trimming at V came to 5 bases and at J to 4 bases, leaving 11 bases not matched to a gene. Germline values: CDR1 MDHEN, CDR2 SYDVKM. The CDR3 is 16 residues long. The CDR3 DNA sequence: TGTGCCAGCAGTCCTAAGACAGGGGGCTTTAGGTACGAGCAGTACTTC. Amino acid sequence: CASSPKTGGFRYEQYF.

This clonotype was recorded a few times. The CDR3 sequence is CASSYVRQISNQPQHF. For the CDR3, the DNA is TGTGCCAGCAGTTATGTGAGACAAATAAGCAATCAGCCCCAGCATTTT. V gene TRBV6-9 combines with J gene TRBJ1-5; D unclear. This CDR3 contains 16 residues. Germline CDR1 MNHGY, CDR2 SVAAGI. The V end was cut by 2 bases, the J end by 1 base, with 12 bases between.

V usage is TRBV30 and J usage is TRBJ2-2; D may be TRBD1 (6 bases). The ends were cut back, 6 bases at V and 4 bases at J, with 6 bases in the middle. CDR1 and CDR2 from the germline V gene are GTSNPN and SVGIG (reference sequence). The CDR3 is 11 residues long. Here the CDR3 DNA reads TGTGCCTGCAGGGGCACCGGGGAGCTGTTTTTT. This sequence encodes CACRGTGELFF.

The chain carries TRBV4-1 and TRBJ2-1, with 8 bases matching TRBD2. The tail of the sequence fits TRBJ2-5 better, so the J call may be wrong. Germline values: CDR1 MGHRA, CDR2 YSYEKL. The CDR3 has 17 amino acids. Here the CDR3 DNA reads TGCGCCAGCAGCCAAGCCAAGGTAGCGGGGACCCAAGAGACCCAGTACTTC. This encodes CASSQAKVAGTQETQYF.

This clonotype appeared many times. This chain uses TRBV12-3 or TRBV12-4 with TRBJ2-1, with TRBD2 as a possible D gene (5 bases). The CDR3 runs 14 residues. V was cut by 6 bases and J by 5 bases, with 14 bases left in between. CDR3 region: CASSYLGRNNEQFF. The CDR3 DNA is TGTGCCAGCAGCTACTTAGGGAGAAACAATGAGCAGTTCTTC.

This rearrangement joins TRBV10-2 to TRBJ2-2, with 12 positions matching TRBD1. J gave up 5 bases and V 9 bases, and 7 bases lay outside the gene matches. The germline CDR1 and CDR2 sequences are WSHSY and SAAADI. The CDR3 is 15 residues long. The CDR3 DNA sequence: TGCGCCAGTTGGAGGGACAGGGGGCAAACCGGGGAGCTGTTTTTT. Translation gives CASWRDRGQTGELFF.

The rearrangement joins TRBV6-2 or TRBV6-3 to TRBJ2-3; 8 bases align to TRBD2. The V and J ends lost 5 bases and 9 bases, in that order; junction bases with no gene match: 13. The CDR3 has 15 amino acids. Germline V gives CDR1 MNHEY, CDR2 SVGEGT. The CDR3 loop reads CASSGGSGAVVTQYF. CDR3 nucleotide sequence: TGTGCCAGCAGTGGGGGTAGCGGGGCTGTCGTGACGCAGTATTTT.

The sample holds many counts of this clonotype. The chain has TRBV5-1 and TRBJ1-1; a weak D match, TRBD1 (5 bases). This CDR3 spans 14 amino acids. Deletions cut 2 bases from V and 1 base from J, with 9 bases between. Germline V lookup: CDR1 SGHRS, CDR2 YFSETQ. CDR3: CASSFGAPNTEAFF. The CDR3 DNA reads TGCGCCAGCAGCTTCGGGGCCCCGAACACTGAAGCTTTCTTT.

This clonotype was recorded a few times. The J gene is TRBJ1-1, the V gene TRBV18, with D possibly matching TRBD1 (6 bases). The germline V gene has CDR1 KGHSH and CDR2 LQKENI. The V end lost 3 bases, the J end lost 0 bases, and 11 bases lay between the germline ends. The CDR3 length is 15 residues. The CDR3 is CASSPRTDMNTEAFF. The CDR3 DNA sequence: TGTGCCAGCTCACCGCGGACAGACATGAACACTGAAGCTTTCTTT.

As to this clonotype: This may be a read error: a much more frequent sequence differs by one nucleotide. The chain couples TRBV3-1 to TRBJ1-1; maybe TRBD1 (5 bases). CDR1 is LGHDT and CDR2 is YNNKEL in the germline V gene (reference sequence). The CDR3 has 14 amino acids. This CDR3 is CAGSLRGRNTEAFF. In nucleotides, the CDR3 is TGTGCCGGCAGCCTCCGGGGGAGAAACACTGAAGCTTTCTTT.

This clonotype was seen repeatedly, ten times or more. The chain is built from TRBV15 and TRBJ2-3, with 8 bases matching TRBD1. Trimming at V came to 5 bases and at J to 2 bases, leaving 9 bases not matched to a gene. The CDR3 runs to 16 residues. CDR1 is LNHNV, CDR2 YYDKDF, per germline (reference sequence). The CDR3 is CATSGRRQGITDTQYF. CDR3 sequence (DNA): TGTGCCACCAGCGGACGACGACAGGGGATCACAGATACGCAGTATTTT.

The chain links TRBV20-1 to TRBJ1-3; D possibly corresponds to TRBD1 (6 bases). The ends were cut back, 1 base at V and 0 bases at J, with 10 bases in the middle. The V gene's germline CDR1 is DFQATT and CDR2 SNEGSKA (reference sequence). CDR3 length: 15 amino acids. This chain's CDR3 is CSARAGASSGNTIYF. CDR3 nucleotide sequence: TGCAGTGCTAGAGCAGGGGCGAGCTCTGGAAACACCATATATTTT.

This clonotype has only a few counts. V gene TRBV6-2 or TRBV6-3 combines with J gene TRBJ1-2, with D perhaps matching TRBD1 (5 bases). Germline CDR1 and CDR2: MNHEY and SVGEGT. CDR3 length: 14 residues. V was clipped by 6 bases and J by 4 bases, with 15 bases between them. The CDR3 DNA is TGTGCCAGCAGCCCCGCAGGGCGGCTCTATGGCTACACCTTC. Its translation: CASSPAGRLYGYTF.

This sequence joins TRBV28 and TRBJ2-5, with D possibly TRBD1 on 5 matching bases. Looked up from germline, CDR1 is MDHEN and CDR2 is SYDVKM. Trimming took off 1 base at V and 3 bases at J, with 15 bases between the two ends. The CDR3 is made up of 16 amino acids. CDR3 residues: CASSLYGAAWEETQYF. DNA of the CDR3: TGTGCCAGCAGTTTATATGGGGCTGCATGGGAAGAGACCCAGTACTTC.

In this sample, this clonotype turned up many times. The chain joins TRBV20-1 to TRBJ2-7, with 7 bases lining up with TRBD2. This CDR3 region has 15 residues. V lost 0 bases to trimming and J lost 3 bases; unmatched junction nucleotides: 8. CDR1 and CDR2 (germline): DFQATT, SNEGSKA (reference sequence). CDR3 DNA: TGCAGTGCTAGAGATGGGGTAGCGGGTAACTACGAGCAGTACTTC. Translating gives CSARDGVAGNYEQYF.